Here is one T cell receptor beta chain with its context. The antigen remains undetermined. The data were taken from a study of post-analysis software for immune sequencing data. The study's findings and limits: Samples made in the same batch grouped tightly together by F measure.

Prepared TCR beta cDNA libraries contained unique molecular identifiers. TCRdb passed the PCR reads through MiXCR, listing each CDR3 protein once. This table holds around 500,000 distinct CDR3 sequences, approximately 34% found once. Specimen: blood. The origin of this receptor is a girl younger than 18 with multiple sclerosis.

DNA for the CDR3: TGTGCCAGCAGCCAAGATAGCGGTAGCTACAATGAGCAGTTCTTC. It translates to CASSQDSGSYNEQFF. This chain connects TRBV3-1 to TRBJ2-1; TRBD2 might be the D (6 bases). CDR3 length: 15 residues. Between the trimmed V and J ends, which lost 0 bases and 3 bases, there was a span of 9 bases. Germline V CDR1 and CDR2: LGHDT, YNNKEL (reference sequence).